This T cell receptor beta chain was sequenced for a study of memory CD4+ T cells and cytomegalovirus serostatus. Germline CDR1 and CDR2: ENHRY and SYGVKD. V dropped 3 bases and J dropped 4; count of bases not matched to a gene: 4. This CDR3 spans 16 amino acids. Assay: immunoSEQ multiplex PCR; the TCRdb copy retains only in-frame clones and omits some. The profile shows about 46,000 clones, under 80% of them singletons. The sort gate was single viable CD3+CD4+CD8-CD45RO+ cells for memory CD4+ T cells. This TCR was recovered from an adult in good health and CMV-seronegative. This chain links TRBV10-3 with TRBJ2-3; 13 bases are shared with TRBD2. Sequences were obtained from memory CD4+ T cells from blood. For the CDR3, the DNA is TGTGCCATCAGTGAAACTAGCGGGGGGGCTCCAGATACGCAGTATTTT. This codes for CAISETSGGAPDTQYF.